A single sample is the source of the 31 T cell receptor beta chains below, sequenced in a study of cytomegalovirus exposure and HLA in healthy donors. The PCR ran on 60 Vbeta and 13 Jbeta primers. Using immunoSEQ multiplex PCR, the repertoire was profiled, and TCRdb retains in-frame clones only, with some absent. Among some 190,000 clones, 77% were seen once, and the ten largest hold over 1.1%. The specimen sequenced was PBMCs. The source of these receptors is a man younger than 35 in good health and CMV-seronegative.

This chain joins TRBV7-2 and TRBJ2-3, with D unclear. CDR3 length: 12 amino acids. Germline CDR1 reads SGHTA; CDR2 reads FQGNSA. Trimming removed 1 base from V and 10 bases from J, with 9 bases in between. The CDR3, as DNA: TGTGCCAGCAGCTTAGTGAGGAAGGCGCAGTATTTT. Protein sequence: CASSLVRKAQYF.

This clone was detected once. The genes are TRBV6-6 and TRBJ2-5; TRBD1 is a possible D gene (5 bases). V lost 7 bases and J lost 1, with 13 bases in between. Germline CDR1 and CDR2: MNHNY and SVGAGI (reference sequence). This CDR3 is 14 amino acids long. CDR3: CASTYRFPQETQYF. The CDR3 region has the DNA TGTGCCAGCACCTACAGGTTTCCCCAAGAGACCCAGTACTTC.

Points on this clone: Since the CDR3 does not end with the conserved phenylalanine or tryptophan, this likely comes from a read error. The DNA is left out, because the CDR3 cannot be placed on it with certainty; the CDR3 is given as TCRdb lists it. The chain uses TRBV18 and TRBJ1-1. CDR1 KGHSH and CDR2 LQKENI come from the germline V gene. The CDR3 is 13 residues long, ends included. CDR3: CASSPESTRKTLL.

The chain carries TRBV14 and TRBJ2-7; perhaps TRBD2 as D (5 bases). The germline CDR1 and CDR2 sequences are SGHDN and FVKESK. CDR3 size: 13 residues. V lost 1 base to trimming and J lost 7 bases, with 11 bases between them. CDR3 region: CASSQVGGQEQYF. The CDR3 region has the DNA TGTGCCAGCAGCCAAGTAGGCGGGCAGGAGCAGTACTTC.

This clone appeared a few times. The rearrangement links TRBV18 to TRBJ2-5, with 11 bases matching TRBD2. The V segment lost 2 bases and the J segment 4 bases; nucleotides outside the gene matches: 3. Germline lookup yields CDR1 KGHSH and CDR2 LQKENI. This CDR3 spans 15 amino acids. The CDR3 is CASSPVAGGRETQYF. CDR3 in DNA: TGTGCCAGCTCACCAGTAGCGGGGGGGCGAGAGACCCAGTACTTC.

This sequence joins TRBV6-5 and TRBJ2-7, with D tentatively TRBD2 (6 bases). The CDR3 has 16 residues. Per the germline V gene, CDR1 is MNHEY and CDR2 is SVGAGI. Between the trimmed V and J ends, which lost 0 bases and 4 bases, there was a span of 16 bases. The CDR3 nucleotides read TGTGCCAGCAGTTACTCGAACCGGGGGAGGTTTTACGAGCAGTACTTC. Protein product: CASSYSNRGRFYEQYF.

This clone has just a few counts. The chain uses TRBV4-3 and TRBJ2-1; TRBD1 matches at 10 bases. Germline assignment: CDR1 LGHNA and CDR2 YSLEER. V gave up 0 bases and J gave up 7 bases; unmatched junction bases: 6. The CDR3 runs 16 residues. The CDR3 bases are TGCGCCAGCAGCCAAGATACCGGACAGGGGGGGAATGAGCAGTTCTTC. Amino acid sequence: CASSQDTGQGGNEQFF.

As to this clone: The identical CDR3 is also encoded by other nucleotide sequences in the sample. The gene calls are TRBV7-9 and TRBJ2-1, with 8 bases identical to TRBD2. The V gene's germline CDR1 is SEHNR and CDR2 FQNEAQ (reference sequence). CDR3 length equals 14 residues. J lost 3 bases, V lost 5 bases, and 3 bases had no gene match. Here the CDR3 reads CASSLTSGYNEQFF. CDR3 sequence (DNA): TGTGCCAGCAGCCTTACTAGCGGCTACAATGAGCAGTTCTTC.

The chain joins TRBV7-9 to TRBJ1-2; 8 bases line up with TRBD1. With 5 bases clipped from V and 6 bases from J, the junction kept 11 bases outside the gene matches. The CDR3 runs to 15 residues. Germline assignment: CDR1 SEHNR and CDR2 FQNEAQ (reference sequence). In nucleotides, the CDR3 is TGTGCCAGCAGCCAAGGACAGGGACGGTACCATGGCTACACCTTC. Its protein product is CASSQGQGRYHGYTF.

The chain is built from TRBV6-6 and TRBJ1-2; D perhaps matches TRBD1 (5 bases). The V end lost 1 base, the J end lost 4 bases, and 16 bases lay between the germline ends. This CDR3 region has 16 residues. The V gene's germline CDR1 is MNHNY and CDR2 SVGAGI (reference sequence). CDR3 region: CASSYFPRGDLYGYTF. In DNA form, the CDR3 reads TGTGCCAGCAGTTACTTCCCCCGGGGGGACCTCTATGGCTACACCTTC.

This clone has more than one count but fewer than ten. The identical CDR3 is also encoded by other nucleotide sequences in the sample. The chain recombines TRBV18 with TRBJ2-7, with 9 bases that match TRBD1. The CDR3 totals 15 residues. The germline CDR1 and CDR2 sequences are KGHSH and LQKENI. V shed 0 bases, J shed 3 bases, and the junction held 3 bases outside the gene matches. CDR3 in DNA: TGTGCCAGCTCACCACCTGGGACAGGGAGCTACGAGCAGTACTTC. It yields the protein CASSPPGTGSYEQYF.

The chain carries TRBV7-9 and TRBJ2-3, with TRBD2 matching over 12 bases. This CDR3 is built from 16 residues. J lost 8 bases, V lost 5 bases, and 11 bases had no gene match. CDR1 and CDR2 (germline): SEHNR, FQNEAQ (reference sequence). DNA of the CDR3: TGTGCCAGCAGCCTTGGACTAGCGGGGATAGAAGTTACGCAGTATTTT. Its translation: CASSLGLAGIEVTQYF.

The V and J genes are TRBV6-5 and TRBJ1-5, with TRBD1 matching over 7 bases. V shed 8 bases and J 0 bases; nucleotides not matched to a gene: 7. CDR3 length: 15 residues. Looked up from germline, CDR1 is MNHEY and CDR2 is SVGAGI. CDR3 DNA sequence: TGTGCCAGCGCGAGGGACAGATCTAGCAATCAGCCCCAGCATTTT. Translation: CASARDRSSNQPQHF.

A single count supports this clone. The CDR3 nucleotides are TGTGCCAGTAGTACTTTCGGGGAAAATTCACCCCTCCACTTT. It translates to CASSTFGENSPLHF. The rearrangement joins TRBV19 to TRBJ1-6; D is ambiguous. The CDR3 covers 14 residues. V was trimmed by 4 bases and J by 7 bases, leaving 11 bases between them. Germline-derived CDR1 and CDR2 are LNHDA and SQIVND (reference sequence).

The V and J genes are TRBV6-5 and TRBJ1-5; D not resolved. Germline values: CDR1 MNHEY, CDR2 SVGAGI. Deletions cut 4 bases from V and 3 bases from J, with 7 bases between. The CDR3 spans 13 residues. CDR3: CASSSRSNQPQHF. CDR3 DNA sequence: TGTGCCAGCAGTTCGCGTTCCAATCAGCCCCAGCATTTT.

The CDR3 DNA reads TGTGCCAGCAGTTTACTAGCAACTAATGAAAAACTGTTTTTT. This sequence encodes CASSLLATNEKLFF. The V gene is TRBV19, the J gene TRBJ1-4; D is ambiguous. The germline CDR1 and CDR2 sequences are LNHDA and SQIVND (reference sequence). This CDR3 spans 14 amino acids. The V and J ends lost 9 bases and 0 bases respectively, with 11 bases between them.

CDR3: CASTPTRVTSNQPQHF. In DNA form, the CDR3 reads TGTGCCAGCACGCCGACCCGGGTCACATCTAATCAGCCCCAGCATTTT. V usage is TRBV6-6 and J usage is TRBJ1-5, with no clear D. The CDR3 is 16 amino acids. V lost 7 bases and J 4 bases, leaving 20 bases between the germline ends. Germline CDR1 is MNHNY and CDR2 is SVGAGI (reference sequence).

This CDR3 reads CASRGQGVPSEKLFF. The CDR3 coding sequence is TGTGCCAGTAGGGGACAGGGTGTTCCTAGTGAAAAACTGTTTTTT. V and J are TRBV19 and TRBJ1-4, with 9 bases matching TRBD1. CDR3 length: 15 amino acids. The germline gives CDR1 LNHDA, CDR2 SQIVND (reference sequence). Trimming cost V 6 bases and J 7 bases; bases outside gene matches: 9.

This chain joins TRBV19 and TRBJ2-3, with TRBD2 matching over 8 bases. From germline, CDR1 is LNHDA and CDR2 SQIVND (reference sequence). Trimming removed 9 bases from V and 2 bases from J; junction bases left unmatched: 7. The CDR3 contains 14 residues. Here the CDR3 DNA reads TGTGCCAGCGCGGGGCGGGGGGTCACAGATACGCAGTATTTT. It translates to CASAGRGVTDTQYF. The whole variable domain, filled in from reference TRBV19 and TRBJ2-3, reads DGGITQSPKYLFRKEGQNVTLSCEQNLNHDAMYWYRQDPGQGLRLIYYSQIVNDFQKGDIAEGYSVSREKKESFPLTVTSAQKNPTAFYLCASAGRGVTDTQYFGPGTRLTVL.

This rearrangement joins TRBV19 to TRBJ1-3; 8 nucleotides line up with TRBD1. V trimming: 6 bases; J trimming: 2 bases; junction bases outside the gene matches: 3. This CDR3 contains 14 residues. Germline CDR1 and CDR2: LNHDA and SQIVND (reference sequence). The CDR3 is CASSVTGAGNTIYF. CDR3 bases: TGTGCCAGTAGCGTGACAGGGGCTGGAAACACCATATATTTT.

V and J are TRBV11-3 and TRBJ2-1, with 9 nucleotides matching TRBD2. This CDR3 region has 15 residues. The junction had 7 bases not matched to a gene; V was cut back by 7 bases and J by 3 bases. Per the germline V gene, CDR1 is SGHNT and CDR2 is YENEEA. The CDR3 is CASNPASGIYNEQFF. The DNA for the CDR3 is TGTGCCAGCAACCCAGCTAGCGGGATCTACAATGAGCAGTTCTTC. Using reference TRBV11-3 and TRBJ2-1 for the parts outside the CDR3, the full variable domain is EAGVVQSPRYKIIEKKQPVAFWCNPISGHNTLYWYLQNLGQGPELLIRYENEEAVDDSQLPKDRFSAERLKGVDSTLKIQPAELGDSAVYLCASNPASGIYNEQFFGPGTRLTVL.

The genes are TRBV19 and TRBJ1-2; 10 nucleotides agree with TRBD1. The CDR3 runs to 12 residues. J lost 6 bases, V lost 5 bases, and 0 bases had no gene match. Germline CDR1 and CDR2: LNHDA and SQIVND (reference sequence). The CDR3 sequence is CASSDRGHGYTF. The CDR3 DNA follows: TGTGCCAGTAGTGACAGGGGGCATGGCTACACCTTC.

V is TRBV27 and J is TRBJ1-1; TRBD1 matches 9 bases. The CDR3 runs 15 residues. Germline CDR1 reads MNHEY; CDR2 reads SMNVEV (reference sequence). The J segment lost 3 bases and the V segment lost 4 bases, leaving 6 bases of the junction unmatched. The DNA for the CDR3 is TGTGCCAGCAGTTCCCACGGGACAGGGCACACTGAAGCTTTCTTT. Translation: CASSSHGTGHTEAFF.

CDR3 loop: CASSLVGSPSSGANVLTF. The DNA for the CDR3 is TGTGCCAGCAGCTTGGTTGGGAGCCCATCATCTGGGGCCAACGTCCTGACTTTC. The chain carries TRBV5-6 and TRBJ2-6, with a weak D call TRBD2 (5 bases). V gave up 0 bases and J gave up 1 base, with 14 bases separating them. The CDR3 runs 18 residues. Germline values: CDR1 SGHDT, CDR2 YYEEEE.

The J gene is TRBJ2-7, the V gene TRBV30; D perhaps matches TRBD1 (5 bases). Germline values: CDR1 GTSNPN, CDR2 SVGIG (reference sequence). V was clipped by 1 base and J by 5 bases, with 9 bases between them. CDR3 length: 12 amino acids. The CDR3 nucleotides read TGTGCCTGGAGTGAACAGGACAACGAGCAGTACTTC. Amino acid sequence: CAWSEQDNEQYF.

The V gene is TRBV7-9, the J gene TRBJ1-5; 8 nucleotides agree with TRBD1. This CDR3 comprises 14 residues. Trimming at V came to 5 bases and at J to 7 bases, leaving 7 bases not matched to a gene. From germline, CDR1 is SEHNR and CDR2 FQNEAQ (reference sequence). CDR3 nucleotide sequence: TGTGCCAGCAGCACAGACAGGGGTGGGCAGCCCCAGCATTTT. Encoded protein: CASSTDRGGQPQHF.

The chain has TRBV23-1 and TRBJ2-7; possible D gene TRBD2, 6 bases. TRBV23-1 is treated as an ORF (open reading frame) with a function not yet certain. The CDR3 runs 17 residues. Trimming took off 3 bases at V and 1 base at J, with 19 bases between the two ends. The CDR3 DNA sequence: TGCGCCAGCAGTCACCGCGCTTTTATACGGGAGTCCTACGAGCAGTACTTC. Amino acid sequence: CASSHRAFIRESYEQYF.

The rearrangement uses TRBV18 and TRBJ2-7; 8 bases match TRBD1. The CDR3 sequence is 15 residues long. The germline V gene has CDR1 KGHSH and CDR2 LQKENI. V shed 2 bases, J shed 6 bases, and the junction held 9 bases outside the gene matches. As DNA, the CDR3 is TGTGCCAGCTCACCAAGGGGGACAGGTCGGGCCGAGCAGTACTTC. This codes for CASSPRGTGRAEQYF. Full variable domain (rest looked up from reference TRBV18 and TRBJ2-7): NAGVMQNPRHLVRRRGQEARLRCSPMKGHSHVYWYRQLPEEGLKFMVYLQKENIIDESGMPKERFSAEFPKEGPSILRIQQVVRGDSAAYFCASSPRGTGRAEQYFGPGTRLTVT.

V is TRBV6-1 and J is TRBJ2-7; D possibly corresponds to TRBD1 (5 bases). Germline CDR1 and CDR2: MNHNS and SASEGT. Trimming took 1 base from V and 6 from J, leaving 13 bases between them. This CDR3 contains 14 residues. The CDR3 sequence is CASSEGAGRSEQYF. The CDR3 DNA follows: TGTGCCAGCAGTGAAGGGGCAGGGCGGAGCGAGCAGTACTTC.

The genes are TRBV5-1 and TRBJ2-3, with 7 bases lining up with TRBD2. V dropped 2 bases and J dropped 0; count of bases not matched to a gene: 6. Looked up from germline, CDR1 is SGHRS and CDR2 is YFSETQ. The length of the CDR3 is 16 residues. CDR3: CASSLAGTTSTDTQYF. The CDR3 DNA follows: TGCGCCAGCAGCTTAGCGGGAACGACTAGCACAGATACGCAGTATTTT.

This chain uses TRBV5-6 with TRBJ2-2; 10 positions agree with TRBD2. Unmatched junction bases numbered 10, after V lost 4 bases and J lost 7 bases. The CDR3 is 16 residues long. Germline-derived CDR1 and CDR2 are SGHDT and YYEEEE. The CDR3, as DNA: TGTGCCAGCAGCGAGGAATCTAGCGGGGGCTTCGGGGAGCTGTTTTTT. Protein sequence: CASSEESSGGFGELFF.